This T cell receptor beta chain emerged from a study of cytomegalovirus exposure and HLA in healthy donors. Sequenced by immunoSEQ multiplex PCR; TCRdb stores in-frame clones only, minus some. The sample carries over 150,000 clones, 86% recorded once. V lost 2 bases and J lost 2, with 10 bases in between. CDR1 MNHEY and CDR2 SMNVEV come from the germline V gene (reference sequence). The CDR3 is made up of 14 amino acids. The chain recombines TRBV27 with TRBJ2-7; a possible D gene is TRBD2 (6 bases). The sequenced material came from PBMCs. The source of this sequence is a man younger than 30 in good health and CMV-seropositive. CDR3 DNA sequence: TGTGCCAGCAGTTTAAGCGGGCTGACCTACGAGCAGTACTTC. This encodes CASSLSGLTYEQYF.